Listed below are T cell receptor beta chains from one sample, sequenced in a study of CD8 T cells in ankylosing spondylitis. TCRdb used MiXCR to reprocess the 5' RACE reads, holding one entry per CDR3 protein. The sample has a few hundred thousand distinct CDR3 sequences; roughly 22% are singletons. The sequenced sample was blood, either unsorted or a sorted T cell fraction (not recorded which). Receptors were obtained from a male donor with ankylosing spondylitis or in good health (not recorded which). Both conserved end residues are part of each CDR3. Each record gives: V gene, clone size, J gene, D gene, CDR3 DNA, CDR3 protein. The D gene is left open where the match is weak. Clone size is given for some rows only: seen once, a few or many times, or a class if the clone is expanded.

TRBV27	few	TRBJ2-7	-	TGTGCCAGCAGTTTATCTCCCACACCTTTCTACGAGCAGTACTTC	CASSLSPTPFYEQYF
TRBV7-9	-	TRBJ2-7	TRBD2	TGTGCCAGCCGGGGGGTGGATTACGAGCAGTACTTC	CASRGVDYEQYF
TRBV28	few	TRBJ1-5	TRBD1	TGTGCCAGCAGCCCAAGACAGGGAAGGTTGCCCCAGCATTTT	CASSPRQGRLPQHF
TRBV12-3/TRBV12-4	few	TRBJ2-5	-	TGTGCCAGCAGTCCACCGGAGGGTCGTCTCCAAGAGACCCAGTACTTC	CASSPPEGRLQETQYF
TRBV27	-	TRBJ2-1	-	TGTGCCAGCAGCGAGGACAGTTCCTCCTACAATGAGCAGTTCTTC	CASSEDSSSYNEQFF
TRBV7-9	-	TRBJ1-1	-	TGTGCCAGCAGCGGAGAGGGAGCGGGTGTCACTGAAGCTTTCTTT	CASSGEGAGVTEAFF
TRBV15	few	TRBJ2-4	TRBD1	TGTGCCACCAGCAGTCGGACAGGGGGCGCGAAAAACATTCAGTACTTC	CATSSRTGGAKNIQYF
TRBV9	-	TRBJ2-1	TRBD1	TGTGCCAGCAGCCCGAAAGATACAGGGGAAATCTACAATGAGCAGTTCTTC	CASSPKDTGEIYNEQFF
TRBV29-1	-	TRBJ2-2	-	TGCAGCGTTGAGCTTGCGAACACGATTAACACCGGGGAGCTGTTTTTT	CSVELANTINTGELFF
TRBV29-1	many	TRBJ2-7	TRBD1	TGCAGCGTCCTGGACAGGGGACTAACCTACGAGCAGTACTTC	CSVLDRGLTYEQYF
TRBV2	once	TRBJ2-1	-	TGTGCCAGCAGTGAAGCGCTTCGAGGGCTGGGTTCCTACAATGAGCAGTTCTTC	CASSEALRGLGSYNEQFF